Below, 4 T cell receptor beta chains from the same sample are listed, as sequenced in a study of early stage breast cancer tumors. Assay used: immunoSEQ multiplex PCR; TCRdb lists only in-frame clones, some missing. Among about 38,000 clones listed, around 68% were seen once. Specimen: blood. These receptors were collected from a person in their 60s with breast cancer.

The J gene is TRBJ2-7, the V gene TRBV7-2, with 7 bases matching TRBD2. The CDR3 runs to 15 residues. V was clipped by 1 base and J by 0 bases; unmatched bases: 3. Germline CDR1 is SGHTA and CDR2 is FQGNSA. CDR3 nucleotide sequence: TGTGCCAGCAGCTTAGAGGGCGGGAGCTCCTACGAGCAGTACTTC. Amino acids: CASSLEGGSSYEQYF.

The chain recombines TRBV18 with TRBJ2-7; 8 bases line up with TRBD1. Germline V CDR1 and CDR2: KGHSH, LQKENI. CDR3 length: 14 residues. The V segment lost 3 bases and the J segment 5 bases; nucleotides outside the gene matches: 6. The CDR3 reads CASSPRTGMNEQYF. The CDR3 DNA reads TGTGCCAGCTCACCGAGGACAGGGATGAACGAGCAGTACTTC.

This clone was counted once. The CDR3 spells CASSLKSPAWRMNTEAFF. CDR3 DNA: TGCGCCAGCAGCTTGAAATCCCCGGCGTGGCGCATGAACACTGAAGCTTTCTTT. V gene TRBV5-1 combines with J gene TRBJ1-1; no clear D. The V end lost 1 base, the J end lost 0 bases, and 19 bases lay between the germline ends. Germline CDR1 SGHRS, CDR2 YFSETQ. CDR3 length: 18 residues.

The chain couples TRBV4-1 to TRBJ2-1, with TRBD2 matching over 8 bases. J was trimmed by 2 bases and V by 0 bases; bases with no gene match: 3. There are 16 residues in the CDR3. Germline V gene data show CDR1 as MGHRA and CDR2 as YSYEKL. CDR3 bases: TGCGCCAGCAGCCAAGATCCCGGGAGGGCCTACAATGAGCAGTTCTTC. Protein sequence: CASSQDPGRAYNEQFF.